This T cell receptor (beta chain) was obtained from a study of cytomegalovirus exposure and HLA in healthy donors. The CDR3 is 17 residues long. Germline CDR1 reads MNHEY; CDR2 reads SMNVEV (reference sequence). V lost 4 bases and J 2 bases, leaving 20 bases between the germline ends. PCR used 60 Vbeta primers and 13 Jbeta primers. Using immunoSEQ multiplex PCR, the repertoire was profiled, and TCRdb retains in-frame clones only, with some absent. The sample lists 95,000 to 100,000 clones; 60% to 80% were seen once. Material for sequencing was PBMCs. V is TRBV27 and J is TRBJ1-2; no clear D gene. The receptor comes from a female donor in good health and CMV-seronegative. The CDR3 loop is CASSSLPLGVQNYGYTF. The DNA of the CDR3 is TGTGCCAGCAGTTCCCTCCCGTTAGGAGTGCAGAACTATGGCTACACCTTC.